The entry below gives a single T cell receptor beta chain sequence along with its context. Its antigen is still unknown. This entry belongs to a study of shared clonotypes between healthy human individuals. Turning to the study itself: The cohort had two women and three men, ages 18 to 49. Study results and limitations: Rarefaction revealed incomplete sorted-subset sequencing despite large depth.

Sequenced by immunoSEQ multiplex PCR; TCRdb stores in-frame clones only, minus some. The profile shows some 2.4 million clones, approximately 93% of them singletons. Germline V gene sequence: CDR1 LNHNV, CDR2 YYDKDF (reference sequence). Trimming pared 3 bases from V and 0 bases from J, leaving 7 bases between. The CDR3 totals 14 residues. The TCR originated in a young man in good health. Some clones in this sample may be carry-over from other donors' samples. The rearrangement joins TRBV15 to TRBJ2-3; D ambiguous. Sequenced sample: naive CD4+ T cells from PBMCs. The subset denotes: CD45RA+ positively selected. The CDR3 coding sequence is TGTGCCACCAGCAGGTCGCGAAGCACAGATACGCAGTATTTT. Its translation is CATSRSRSTDTQYF.